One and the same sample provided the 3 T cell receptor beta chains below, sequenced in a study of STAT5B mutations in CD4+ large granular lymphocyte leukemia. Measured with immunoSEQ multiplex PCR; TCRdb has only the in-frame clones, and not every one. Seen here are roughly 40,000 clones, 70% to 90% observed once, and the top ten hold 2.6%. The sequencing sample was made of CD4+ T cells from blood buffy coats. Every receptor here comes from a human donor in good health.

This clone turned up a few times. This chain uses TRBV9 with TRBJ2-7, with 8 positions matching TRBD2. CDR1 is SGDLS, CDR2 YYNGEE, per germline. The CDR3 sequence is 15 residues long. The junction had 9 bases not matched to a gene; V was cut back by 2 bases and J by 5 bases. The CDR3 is CASSVTSGPGNEQYF. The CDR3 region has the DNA TGTGCCAGCAGCGTCACTAGCGGCCCCGGGAACGAGCAGTACTTC. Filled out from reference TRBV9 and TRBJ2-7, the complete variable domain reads DSGVTQTPKHLITATGQRVTLRCSPRSGDLSVYWYQQSLDQGLQFLIQYYNGEERAKGNILERFSAQQFPDLHSELNLSSLELGDSALYFCASSVTSGPGNEQYFGPGTRLTVT.

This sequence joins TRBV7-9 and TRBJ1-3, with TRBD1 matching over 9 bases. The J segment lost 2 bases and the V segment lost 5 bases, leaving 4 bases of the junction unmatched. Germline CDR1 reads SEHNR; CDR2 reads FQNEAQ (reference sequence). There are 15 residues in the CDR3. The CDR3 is CASSPTGGPGNTIYF. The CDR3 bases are TGTGCCAGCAGCCCGACAGGGGGACCTGGAAACACCATATATTTT. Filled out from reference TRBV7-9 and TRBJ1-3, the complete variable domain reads DTGVSQNPRHKITKRGQNVTFRCDPISEHNRLYWYRQTLGQGPEFLTYFQNEAQLEKSRLLSDRFSAERPKGSFSTLEIQRTEQGDSAMYLCASSPTGGPGNTIYFGEGSWLTVV.

This CDR3 is CASLIGRQTQYF. The CDR3 nucleotides read TGTGCCAGTCTAATAGGGAGGCAGACCCAGTACTTC. The chain is built from TRBV6-1 and TRBJ2-5, with a tentative D call TRBD2 (6 bases). CDR1 MNHNS and CDR2 SASEGT come from the germline V gene. There are 12 residues in the CDR3. V lost 9 bases to trimming and J lost 6 bases, with 14 bases between them.